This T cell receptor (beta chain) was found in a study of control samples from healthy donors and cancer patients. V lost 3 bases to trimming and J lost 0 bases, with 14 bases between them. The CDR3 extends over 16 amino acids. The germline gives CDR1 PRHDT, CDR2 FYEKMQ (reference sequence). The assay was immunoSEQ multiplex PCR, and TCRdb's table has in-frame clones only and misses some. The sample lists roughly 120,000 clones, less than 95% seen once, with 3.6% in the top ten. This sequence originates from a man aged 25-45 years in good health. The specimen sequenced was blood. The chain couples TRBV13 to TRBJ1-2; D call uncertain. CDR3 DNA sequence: TGTGCCAGCAGCTTTCGTACAAGGCCCTCTAACTATGGCTACACCTTC. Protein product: CASSFRTRPSNYGYTF. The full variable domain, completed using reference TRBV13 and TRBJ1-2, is AAGVIQSPRHLIKEKRETATLKCYPIPRHDTVYWYQQGPGQDPQFLISFYEKMQSDKGSIPDRFSAQQFSDYHSELNMSSLELGDSALYFCASSFRTRPSNYGYTFGSGTRLTVV.